The 21 T cell receptor beta chains reported below all come from one sample, sequenced in a study of cytomegalovirus exposure and HLA in healthy donors. This PCR relied on a set of 60 Vbeta primers and 13 Jbeta primers. The assay was immunoSEQ multiplex PCR, and TCRdb's table has in-frame clones only and misses some. The sample shows roughly 150,000 clones, approximately 78% of them seen only once. The sample was PBMCs. These receptor sequences come from a male donor in good health and CMV-seropositive.

This chain connects TRBV19 to TRBJ2-7; the match to TRBD2 covers 9 bases. The V and J ends lost 3 bases and 7 bases, in that order; junction bases with no gene match: 1. The CDR3 has 12 amino acids. Germline CDR1 reads LNHDA; CDR2 reads SQIVND (reference sequence). The CDR3 coding sequence is TGTGCCAGTAGTATCCTAGCGGGAGAGCAGTACTTC. This sequence encodes CASSILAGEQYF.

This clone has just a few counts. The chain has TRBV9 and TRBJ2-2, with D perhaps matching TRBD2 (6 bases). V lost 1 base and J 0 bases, leaving 16 bases between the germline ends. Germline CDR1 and CDR2: SGDLS and YYNGEE. The CDR3 totals 18 residues. The CDR3 sequence: CASSVRRGDFANTGELFF. CDR3 sequence (DNA): TGTGCCAGCAGCGTACGAAGAGGGGACTTCGCGAACACCGGGGAGCTGTTTTTT. The full variable domain, in which reference TRBV9 and TRBJ2-2 provide the parts outside the CDR3, is DSGVTQTPKHLITATGQRVTLRCSPRSGDLSVYWYQQSLDQGLQFLIQYYNGEERAKGNILERFSAQQFPDLHSELNLSSLELGDSALYFCASSVRRGDFANTGELFFGEGSRLTVL.

This clone was recorded only once. The gene calls are TRBV28 and TRBJ1-5; a weak D match, TRBD1 (6 bases). Germline lookup yields CDR1 MDHEN and CDR2 SYDVKM. The V and J ends lost 9 bases and 1 base respectively, with 16 bases between them. The CDR3 spans 15 residues. CDR3 bases: TGTGCCAGTCACCCAGGGGTTTTAAGCAATCAGCCCCAGCATTTT. Amino acids: CASHPGVLSNQPQHF.

The chain recombines TRBV6-4 with TRBJ2-3, with 10 nucleotides matching TRBD2. The germline gives CDR1 MRHNA, CDR2 SNTAGT. V lost 7 bases to trimming and J lost 6 bases; unmatched junction nucleotides: 10. The CDR3 length is 15 residues. CDR3: CASKLTSGPADTQYF. The CDR3 region has the DNA TGTGCCAGCAAGCTGACTAGCGGGCCCGCGGATACGCAGTATTTT.

Comment on this clone: Compared with germline, one end of the junction differs, possibly owing to a read error. The J gene is TRBJ2-6, the V gene TRBV10-3; 12 nucleotides align to TRBD1. CDR1 and CDR2 (germline): ENHRY, SYGVKD. The CDR3 contains 15 residues. This CDR3 is CAIGTGGSGANGLTF. DNA for the CDR3: TGTGCCATTGGGACAGGGGGCTCTGGGGCCAACGGCCTGACTTTC.

The V and J genes are TRBV11-2 and TRBJ1-1; 8 bases agree with TRBD1. The CDR3 runs 16 residues. After removal of 3 bases from V and 4 bases from J, the junction contained 10 bases not matched to a gene. Germline CDR1 is SGHAT and CDR2 is FQNNGV. In nucleotides, the CDR3 is TGTGCCAGCAGCTTCATTCCGACAGGGGTTTCCACTGAAGCTTTCTTT. Its translation is CASSFIPTGVSTEAFF.

This clone was detected once. V and J are TRBV27 and TRBJ1-2; maybe TRBD1 (6 bases). Germline V gene sequence: CDR1 MNHEY, CDR2 SMNVEV (reference sequence). Trimming pared 5 bases from V and 4 bases from J, leaving 11 bases between. This CDR3 is built from 13 residues. The CDR3: CASSPRGGYGYTF. The CDR3 DNA follows: TGTGCCAGCAGTCCCAGGGGTGGCTATGGCTACACCTTC.

The genes are TRBV5-8 and TRBJ1-3; D remains unclear. V lost 4 bases to trimming and J lost 4 bases, with 9 bases between them. Per the germline V gene, CDR1 is SGHTS and CDR2 is YDEGEE. The length of the CDR3 is 13 residues. DNA for the CDR3: TGTGCCAGCAGCCTATTCTCCGGAAACACCATATATTTT. It yields the protein CASSLFSGNTIYF. Full variable domain (remainder filled in from reference TRBV5-8 and TRBJ1-3): EAGVTQSPTHLIKTRGQQATLRCSPISGHTSVYWYQQALGLGLQFLLWYDEGEERNRGNFPPRFSGRQFPNYSSELNVNALELEDSALYLCASSLFSGNTIYFGEGSWLTVV.

This clone was observed once. This chain links TRBV11-3 with TRBJ2-2; D is uncertain. V shed 3 bases and J shed 6 bases, with 8 bases lying between them. The CDR3 consists of 13 residues. Looked up from germline, CDR1 is SGHNT and CDR2 is YENEEA. CDR3 region: CASSFYRAGELFF. CDR3 DNA sequence: TGTGCCAGCAGCTTCTATCGGGCCGGGGAGCTGTTTTTT.

The rearrangement links TRBV6-5 to TRBJ1-1; D gene ambiguous. The germline V and J ends were trimmed by 6 bases and 0 bases, with 8 bases remaining between them. Germline values: CDR1 MNHEY, CDR2 SVGAGI. The CDR3 spans 13 residues. The CDR3 region is CASRPVMNTEAFF. The CDR3 DNA reads TGTGCCAGCAGACCGGTTATGAACACTGAAGCTTTCTTT.

The CDR3 spells CAWEGHLNTEAFF. CDR3 nucleotides: TGTGCCTGGGAGGGACACCTGAACACTGAAGCTTTCTTT. This sequence joins TRBV30 and TRBJ1-1, with D possibly being TRBD1 (6 bases). The CDR3 loop spans 13 amino acids. Germline CDR1 GTSNPN, CDR2 SVGIG (reference sequence). The V and J ends lost 5 bases and 0 bases respectively, with 10 bases between them.

The chain has TRBV5-6 and TRBJ2-7; the match to TRBD1 covers 7 bases. CDR3 size: 15 residues. From germline, CDR1 is SGHDT and CDR2 YYEEEE. The trim removed 2 bases at V and 1 base at J, leaving 6 bases unmatched. The CDR3 sequence is CASSFSGTVSYEQYF. The CDR3 DNA is TGTGCCAGCAGCTTTTCGGGGACAGTTTCCTACGAGCAGTACTTC. The full variable domain, with the rest looked up from reference TRBV5-6 and TRBJ2-7, is DAGVTQSPTHLIKTRGQQVTLRCSPKSGHDTVSWYQQALGQGPQFIFQYYEEEERQRGNFPDRFSGHQFPNYSSELNVNALLLGDSALYLCASSFSGTVSYEQYFGPGTRLTVT.

The chain combines TRBV11-2 with TRBJ1-1; no definite D call. V lost 5 bases to trimming and J lost 5 bases, with 15 bases between them. The CDR3 has 14 residues. Germline CDR1 reads SGHAT; CDR2 reads FQNNGV. CDR3 in DNA: TGTGCCAGCAGCAACCACCTGCGAGGGACTGAAGCTTTCTTT. Amino acids: CASSNHLRGTEAFF.

The V call is TRBV27, the J call TRBJ1-3; 7 nucleotides align to TRBD1. The germline CDR1 and CDR2 sequences are MNHEY and SMNVEV (reference sequence). Trimming took 6 bases from V and 3 from J; bases not matched to a gene: 11. The CDR3 runs 16 residues. The DNA of the CDR3 is TGTGCCAGCAGCCAGAAAACAGGGGTTGGTGGAAACACCATATATTTT. It codes for CASSQKTGVGGNTIYF.

The J gene is TRBJ2-1, the V gene TRBV7-2, with 9 bases fitting TRBD2. J gave up 4 bases and V 3 bases, and 4 bases lay outside the gene matches. Germline assignment: CDR1 SGHTA and CDR2 FQGNSA. This CDR3 has 15 amino acids. CDR3 loop: CASSLTSGNYNEQFF. DNA of the CDR3: TGTGCCAGCAGCTTGACTAGCGGAAATTACAATGAGCAGTTCTTC.

The chain combines TRBV30 with TRBJ2-5; TRBD2 matches at 12 bases. Germline V gives CDR1 GTSNPN, CDR2 SVGIG (reference sequence). V was clipped by 0 bases and J by 4 bases; unmatched bases: 3. The CDR3 spans 15 residues. The chain's CDR3 is CAWSVASGGVETQYF. The DNA of the CDR3 is TGTGCCTGGAGTGTAGCTAGCGGGGGGGTAGAGACCCAGTACTTC.

This rearrangement joins TRBV7-2 to TRBJ1-1; D ambiguous. This CDR3 spans 16 amino acids. Trimming cost V 5 bases and J 0 bases, with 16 bases left between them. In germline, CDR1 is SGHTA, CDR2 FQGNSA. CDR3: CASSTRGFRMNTEAFF. DNA for the CDR3: TGTGCCAGCAGCACAAGAGGGTTTCGGATGAACACTGAAGCTTTCTTT.

The rearrangement joins TRBV11-3 to TRBJ2-1, with 9 bases aligning to TRBD2. The CDR3 totals 15 residues. Germline V lookup: CDR1 SGHNT, CDR2 YENEEA. V was clipped by 5 bases and J by 9 bases; unmatched bases: 11. The CDR3 spells CASSPVAGAHGEQFF. CDR3 coding DNA: TGTGCCAGCAGCCCGGTAGCGGGGGCCCACGGTGAGCAGTTCTTC.

To note about this clone: The junction shows a germline mismatch at one end, possibly a read error. This chain connects TRBV10-2 to TRBJ2-6; D is possibly TRBD1 (5 bases). There are 18 residues in the CDR3. Germline-derived CDR1 and CDR2 are WSHSY and SAAADI. CDR3 sequence (DNA): TGCGCCAGCCGAGACGGGTGGGCGGTTGGCTCTGGGGCCAACGGCCTGACTTTC. It is translated as CASRDGWAVGSGANGLTF.

This rearrangement joins TRBV5-8 to TRBJ2-1; D possibly corresponds to TRBD2 (5 bases). Germline CDR1 SGHTS, CDR2 YDEGEE. Deletions cut 4 bases from V and 2 bases from J, with 13 bases between. This CDR3 is built from 15 residues. The CDR3: CASSVEVGAYNEQFF. CDR3 bases: TGTGCCAGCAGCGTGGAGGTGGGAGCCTACAATGAGCAGTTCTTC.

This chain joins TRBV18 and TRBJ1-4; 9 bases agree with TRBD1. The CDR3 loop spans 18 amino acids. Germline trimming cut 5 bases from V and 0 bases from J; bases unmatched to any gene: 10. Germline V gene data show CDR1 as KGHSH and CDR2 as LQKENI. DNA for the CDR3: TGTGCCAGCTCAGCCCGGGACAGGGTGGAGGCAACTAATGAAAAACTGTTTTTT. Protein: CASSARDRVEATNEKLFF.